The subject of this entry is one T cell receptor beta chain. The antigen is undetermined. Germline CDR1 MDHEN, CDR2 SYDVKM. This CDR3 spans 12 amino acids. Between the trimmed V and J ends, which lost 7 bases and 4 bases, there was a span of 10 bases. TCRdb re-analysed the reads in MiXCR, keeping a single row per CDR3 protein. The repertoire has 310,000 or so distinct CDR3 sequences, 17% of them found once; the top ten carry around 13%. The source of the sample is a study of T cell repertoires in cytomegalovirus infection. Study as a whole: CMV infection and matching HLA type were both indicated by public TCR beta signatures.

General observations from the study: Carriage of CMV together with the relevant HLA was identifiable through cumulative public TCR beta family frequency.

The TCR originated in a human donor in good health (CMV status not recorded). Some clones in this sample may be carry-over from other donors' samples. Sequencing used PBMCs. The genes are TRBV28 and TRBJ1-1, with no clear D. In DNA form, the CDR3 reads TGTGCCAGCAAATCTTCGAGCACTGAAGCTTTCTTT. It translates to CASKSSSTEAFF.